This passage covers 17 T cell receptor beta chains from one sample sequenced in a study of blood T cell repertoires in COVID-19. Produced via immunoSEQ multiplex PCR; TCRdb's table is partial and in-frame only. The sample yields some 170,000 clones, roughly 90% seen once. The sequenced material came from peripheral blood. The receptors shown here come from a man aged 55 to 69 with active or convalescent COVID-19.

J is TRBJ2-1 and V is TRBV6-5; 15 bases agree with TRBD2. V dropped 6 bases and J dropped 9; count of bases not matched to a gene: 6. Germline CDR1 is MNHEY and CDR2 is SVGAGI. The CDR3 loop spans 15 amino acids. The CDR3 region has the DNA TGTGCCAGCAGGATGGGACTAGCGGGAGGCAGTGAGCAGTTCTTC. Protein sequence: CASRMGLAGGSEQFF.

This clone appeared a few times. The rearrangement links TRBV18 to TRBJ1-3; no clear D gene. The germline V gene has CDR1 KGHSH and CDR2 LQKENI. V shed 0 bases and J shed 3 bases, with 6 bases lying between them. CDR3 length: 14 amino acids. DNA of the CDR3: TGTGCCAGCTCACCACCAGGAGGTGGAAACACCATATATTTT. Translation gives CASSPPGGGNTIYF.

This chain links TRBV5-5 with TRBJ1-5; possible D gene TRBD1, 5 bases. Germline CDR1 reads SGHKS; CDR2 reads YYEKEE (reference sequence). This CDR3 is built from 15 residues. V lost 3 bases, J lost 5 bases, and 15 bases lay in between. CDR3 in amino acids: CASSSQGNLDQPQHF. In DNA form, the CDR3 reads TGTGCCAGCAGCTCCCAGGGTAACCTCGATCAGCCCCAGCATTTT. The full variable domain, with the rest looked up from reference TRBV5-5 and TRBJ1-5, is DAGVTQSPTHLIKTRGQQVTLRCSPISGHKSVSWYQQVLGQGPQFIFQYYEKEERGRGNFPDRFSARQFPNYSSELNVNALLLGDSALYLCASSSQGNLDQPQHFGDGTRLSIL.

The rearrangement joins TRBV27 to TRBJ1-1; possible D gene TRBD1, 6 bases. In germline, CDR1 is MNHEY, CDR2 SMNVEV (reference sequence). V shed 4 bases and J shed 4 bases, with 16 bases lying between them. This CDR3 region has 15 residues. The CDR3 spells CASSSYRAKGTEAFF. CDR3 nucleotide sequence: TGTGCCAGCAGTTCGTACAGGGCTAAGGGCACTGAAGCTTTCTTT.

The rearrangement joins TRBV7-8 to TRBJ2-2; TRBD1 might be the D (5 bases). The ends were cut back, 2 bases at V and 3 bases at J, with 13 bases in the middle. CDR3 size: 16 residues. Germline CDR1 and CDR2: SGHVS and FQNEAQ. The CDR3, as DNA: TGTGCCAGCAGCTTACAGGGAATTATGTACACCGGGGAGCTGTTTTTT. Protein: CASSLQGIMYTGELFF.

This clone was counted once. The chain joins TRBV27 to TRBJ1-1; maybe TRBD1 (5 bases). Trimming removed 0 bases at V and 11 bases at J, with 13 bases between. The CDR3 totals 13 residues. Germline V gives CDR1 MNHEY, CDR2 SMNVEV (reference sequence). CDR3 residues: CASSLSGGVAAFF. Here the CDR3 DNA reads TGTGCCAGCAGTTTATCGGGAGGGGTCGCGGCTTTCTTT.

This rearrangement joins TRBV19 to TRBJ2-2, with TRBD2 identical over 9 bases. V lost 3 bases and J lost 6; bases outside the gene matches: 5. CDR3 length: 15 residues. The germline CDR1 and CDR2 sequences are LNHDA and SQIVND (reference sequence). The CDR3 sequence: CASSIWRGGPGELFF. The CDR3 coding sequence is TGTGCCAGTAGTATCTGGCGGGGGGGCCCCGGGGAGCTGTTTTTT.

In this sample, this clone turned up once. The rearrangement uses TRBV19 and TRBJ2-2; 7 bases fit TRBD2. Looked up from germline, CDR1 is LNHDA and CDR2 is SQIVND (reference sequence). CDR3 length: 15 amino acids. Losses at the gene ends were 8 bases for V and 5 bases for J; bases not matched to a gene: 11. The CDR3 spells CASSPRAGDTGELFF. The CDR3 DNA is TGTGCCAGTTCCCCGAGGGCGGGAGATACCGGGGAGCTGTTTTTT.

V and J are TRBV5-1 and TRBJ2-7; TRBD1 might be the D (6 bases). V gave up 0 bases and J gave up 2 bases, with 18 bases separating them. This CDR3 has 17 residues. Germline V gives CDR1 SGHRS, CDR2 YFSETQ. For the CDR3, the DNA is TGCGCCAGCAGCTTGGAGGCAGCACAGGGAATTCCCTACGAGCAGTACTTC. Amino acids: CASSLEAAQGIPYEQYF.

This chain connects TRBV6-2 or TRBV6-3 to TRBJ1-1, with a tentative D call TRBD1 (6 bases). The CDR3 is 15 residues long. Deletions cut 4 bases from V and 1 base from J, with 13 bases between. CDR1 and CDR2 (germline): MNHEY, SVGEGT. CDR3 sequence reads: CASSSGRGGNTEAFF. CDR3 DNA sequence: TGTGCCAGCAGTTCCGGACGAGGGGGGAACACTGAAGCTTTCTTT.

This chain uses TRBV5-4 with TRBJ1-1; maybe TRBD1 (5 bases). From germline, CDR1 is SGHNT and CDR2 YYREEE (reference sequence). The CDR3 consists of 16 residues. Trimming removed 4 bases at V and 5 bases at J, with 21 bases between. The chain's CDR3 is CASSAGGDRQGTEAFF. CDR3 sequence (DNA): TGTGCCAGCAGCGCGGGGGGGGACCGTCAGGGTACTGAAGCTTTCTTT.

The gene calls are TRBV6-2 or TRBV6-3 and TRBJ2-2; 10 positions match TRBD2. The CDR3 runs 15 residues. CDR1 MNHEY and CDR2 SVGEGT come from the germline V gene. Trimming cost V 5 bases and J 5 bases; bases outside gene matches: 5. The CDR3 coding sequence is TGTGCCAGCAGTAGCGGGAGGGCGGGGACCGGGGAGCTGTTTTTT. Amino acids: CASSSGRAGTGELFF.

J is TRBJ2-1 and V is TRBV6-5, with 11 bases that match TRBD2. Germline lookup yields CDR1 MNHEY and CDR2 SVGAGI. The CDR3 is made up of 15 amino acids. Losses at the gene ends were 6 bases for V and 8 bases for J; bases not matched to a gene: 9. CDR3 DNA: TGTGCCAGCAGCCTACTAGCGGGAGAAGTGCATGAGCAGTTCTTC. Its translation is CASSLLAGEVHEQFF.

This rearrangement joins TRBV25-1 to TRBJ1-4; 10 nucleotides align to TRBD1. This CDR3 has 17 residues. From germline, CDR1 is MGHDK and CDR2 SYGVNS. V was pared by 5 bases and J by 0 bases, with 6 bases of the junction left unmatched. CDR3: CASSPGQGPATNEKLFF. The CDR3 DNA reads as TGTGCCAGCAGTCCGGGACAGGGGCCTGCAACTAATGAAAAACTGTTTTTT.

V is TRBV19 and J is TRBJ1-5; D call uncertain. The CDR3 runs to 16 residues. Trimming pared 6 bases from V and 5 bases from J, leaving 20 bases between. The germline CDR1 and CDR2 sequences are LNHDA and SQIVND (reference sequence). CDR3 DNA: TGTGCCAGTAGGCCATCCCGAGTAAACGAGCATCAGCCCCAGCATTTT. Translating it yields CASRPSRVNEHQPQHF.

As DNA, the CDR3 is TGTGCCACCAGTGATCCACAGGGCCTTCAGTACTTC. Translated: CATSDPQGLQYF. The chain recombines TRBV24-1 with TRBJ2-4; TRBD1 is a possible D gene (6 bases). CDR3 length equals 12 residues. Per germline, CDR1 KGHDR and CDR2 SFDVKD. Trimming took off 3 bases at V and 11 bases at J, with 10 bases between the two ends.

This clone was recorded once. CDR3 in amino acids: CASGTRTGSTEAFF. In DNA, the CDR3 is TGTGCCAGCGGTACCCGGACGGGGAGCACTGAAGCTTTCTTT. J is TRBJ1-1 and V is TRBV11-2; D not certain. This CDR3 has 14 amino acids. Trimming removed 8 bases at V and 4 bases at J, with 17 bases between. Germline CDR1 SGHAT, CDR2 FQNNGV. The variable domain in full, with the rest retrieved from reference TRBV11-2 and TRBJ1-1, is EAGVAQSPRYKIIEKRQSVAFWCNPISGHATLYWYQQILGQGPKLLIQFQNNGVVDDSQLPKDRFSAERLKGVDSTLKIQPAKLEDSAVYLCASGTRTGSTEAFFGQGTRLTVV.